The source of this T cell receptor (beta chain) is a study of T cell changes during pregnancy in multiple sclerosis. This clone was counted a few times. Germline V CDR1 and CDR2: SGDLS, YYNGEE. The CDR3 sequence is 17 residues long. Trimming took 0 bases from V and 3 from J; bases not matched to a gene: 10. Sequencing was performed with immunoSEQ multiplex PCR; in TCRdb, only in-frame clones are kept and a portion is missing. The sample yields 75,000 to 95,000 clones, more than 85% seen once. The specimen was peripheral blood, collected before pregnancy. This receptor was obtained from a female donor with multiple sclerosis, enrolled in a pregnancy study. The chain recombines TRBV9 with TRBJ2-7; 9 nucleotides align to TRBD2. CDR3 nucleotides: TGTGCCAGCAGCGTAGCGGGTATGGGACTAGCAAACTACGAGCAGTACTTC. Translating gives CASSVAGMGLANYEQYF.